Listed below are T cell receptor beta chains from one sample, sequenced in a study of T cell responses to AZD1222 COVID-19 vaccine. The method was immunoSEQ multiplex PCR; TCRdb's version includes in-frame clones alone and lacks a portion of them. The data contain about 130,000 clones, more than 70% of them singletons. The sample was peripheral blood, taken on day 0 of AZD1222 vaccination. All receptors derive from an adult in good health. Both conserved end residues are part of each CDR3. Fields, in order: CDR3 protein, CDR3 DNA, V gene, D gene, clone size, J gene. A D gene is named only where the DNA matches it firmly. Clone size appears in some rows only: once, few, many, or a class for an expanded clone.

CDR3aa: CASSSFSGAAYEQYF
CDR3nt: TGTGCCAGTAGTTCCTTCTCCGGGGCTGCCTACGAGCAGTACTTC
v_gene: TRBV19
d_gene: .
abundance: few
j_gene: TRBJ2-7

CDR3aa: CASSVGGFTDTQYF
CDR3nt: TGTGCCAGCAGCGTAGGAGGGTTCACAGATACGCAGTATTTT
v_gene: TRBV9
d_gene: .
abundance: .
j_gene: TRBJ2-3

CDR3aa: CSVEDSGLVAYEQYF
CDR3nt: TGCAGCGTTGAAGATTCGGGACTCGTGGCTTACGAGCAGTACTTC
v_gene: TRBV29-1
d_gene: .
abundance: few
j_gene: TRBJ2-7

CDR3aa: CASSFRQGLNTEAFF
CDR3nt: TGTGCCAGCAGCTTTCGTCAGGGGCTGAACACTGAAGCTTTCTTT
v_gene: TRBV5-5
d_gene: .
abundance: .
j_gene: TRBJ1-1

CDR3aa: CASSSHPSGSKGVEQFF
CDR3nt: TGCGCCAGCAGCTCTCACCCTAGCGGGAGTAAAGGGGTTGAGCAGTTCTTC
v_gene: TRBV5-1
d_gene: TRBD2
abundance: .
j_gene: TRBJ2-1

CDR3aa: CASRKRGANGYTF
CDR3nt: TGTGCCAGCAGAAAACGGGGGGCTAATGGCTACACCTTC
v_gene: TRBV2
d_gene: .
abundance: .
j_gene: TRBJ1-2

CDR3aa: CASTPPPTSGTDTQYF
CDR3nt: TGTGCCAGCACCCCACCCCCGACTAGCGGCACAGATACGCAGTATTTT
v_gene: TRBV6-2/TRBV6-3
d_gene: TRBD2
abundance: .
j_gene: TRBJ2-3

CDR3aa: CASSAIRGENTEAFF
CDR3nt: TGTGCCAGCAGTGCGATCAGGGGCGAGAACACTGAAGCTTTCTTT
v_gene: TRBV25-1
d_gene: .
abundance: .
j_gene: TRBJ1-1

CDR3aa: CASKGDRDSYEQYF
CDR3nt: TGTGCCAGCAAGGGGGACAGGGATTCATACGAGCAGTACTTC
v_gene: TRBV2
d_gene: TRBD1
abundance: once
j_gene: TRBJ2-7

CDR3aa: CATSDTPGRQHVNYGYTF
CDR3nt: TGTGCCACCAGTGATACCCCGGGACGCCAACATGTTAACTATGGCTACACCTTC
v_gene: TRBV24-1
d_gene: .
abundance: .
j_gene: TRBJ1-2

CDR3aa: CASSFLYEQYF
CDR3nt: TGTGCCAGCAGCTTTCTCTACGAGCAGTACTTC
v_gene: TRBV7-8
d_gene: .
abundance: .
j_gene: TRBJ2-7

CDR3aa: CASSVTGTELDGYTF
CDR3nt: TGTGCCAGCAGCGTAACCGGGACCGAACTCGATGGCTACACCTTC
v_gene: TRBV9
d_gene: .
abundance: .
j_gene: TRBJ1-2

CDR3aa: CEGTRKETQYF
CDR3nt: TGTGAAGGGACGCGAAAAGAGACCCAGTACTTC
v_gene: TRBV6-5
d_gene: .
abundance: once
j_gene: TRBJ2-5

CDR3aa: CASSIPTNYGYTF
CDR3nt: TGTGCCAGTAGTATACCCACTAACTATGGCTACACCTTC
v_gene: TRBV19
d_gene: .
abundance: .
j_gene: TRBJ1-2

CDR3aa: CASSKRDREGYTF
CDR3nt: TGTGCCAGCAGTAAGCGGGACAGGGAGGGCTACACCTTC
v_gene: TRBV12-3/TRBV12-4
d_gene: TRBD1
abundance: .
j_gene: TRBJ1-2

CDR3aa: CASSPLGGAHTEAFF
CDR3nt: TGTGCCAGCAGCCCACTAGGGGGGGCACACACTGAAGCTTTCTTT
v_gene: TRBV7-9
d_gene: .
abundance: .
j_gene: TRBJ1-1

CDR3aa: CASLGTANNEQFF
CDR3nt: TGTGCCAGCTTAGGGACAGCTAACAATGAGCAGTTCTTC
v_gene: TRBV12-3/TRBV12-4
d_gene: TRBD1
abundance: .
j_gene: TRBJ2-1

CDR3aa: CASSYGTGGDYGYTF
CDR3nt: TGTGCCAGCAGTTATGGGACCGGGGGCGACTATGGCTACACCTTC
v_gene: TRBV6-5
d_gene: .
abundance: .
j_gene: TRBJ1-2

CDR3aa: CASSLWELGQGAGELFF
CDR3nt: TGTGCCAGCAGCTTATGGGAATTGGGACAGGGGGCCGGGGAGCTGTTTTTT
v_gene: TRBV11-3
d_gene: TRBD1
abundance: .
j_gene: TRBJ2-2

CDR3aa: CASSLAGTGVRQETQYF
CDR3nt: TGTGCCAGCAGCTTGGCCGGGACAGGGGTCCGCCAAGAGACCCAGTACTTC
v_gene: TRBV5-5
d_gene: TRBD1
abundance: once
j_gene: TRBJ2-5

CDR3aa: CATSDSYPGDEQFF
CDR3nt: TGTGCCACCAGTGATTCCTACCCAGGGGATGAGCAGTTCTTC
v_gene: TRBV24-1
d_gene: .
abundance: few
j_gene: TRBJ2-1

CDR3aa: CASSVGAGSGANVLTF
CDR3nt: TGTGCCAGCAGCGTAGGGGCCGGCTCTGGGGCCAACGTCCTGACTTTC
v_gene: TRBV9
d_gene: .
abundance: .
j_gene: TRBJ2-6

CDR3aa: CASSLELAVSYEQYF
CDR3nt: TGTGCCAGCAGCTTGGAGCTAGCGGTCTCCTACGAGCAGTACTTC
v_gene: TRBV7-2
d_gene: TRBD2
abundance: .
j_gene: TRBJ2-7

CDR3aa: CARLRGEDNEQFF
CDR3nt: TGTGCCCGCCTGAGGGGCGAGGACAATGAGCAGTTCTTC
v_gene: TRBV30
d_gene: .
abundance: .
j_gene: TRBJ2-1

CDR3aa: CASSLRPDRGMVTYNEQFF
CDR3nt: TGTGCCAGCAGCTTAAGACCGGACAGGGGGATGGTTACCTACAATGAGCAGTTCTTC
v_gene: TRBV6-6
d_gene: TRBD1
abundance: .
j_gene: TRBJ2-1

CDR3aa: CASSPSGTSGTDTQYF
CDR3nt: TGTGCCAGCAGTCCTTCCGGGACTAGCGGCACAGATACGCAGTATTTT
v_gene: TRBV6-4
d_gene: TRBD2
abundance: few
j_gene: TRBJ2-3

CDR3aa: CASGGGLNSPLHF
CDR3nt: TGTGCCAGCGGGGGGGGGCTTAATTCACCCCTCCACTTT
v_gene: TRBV28
d_gene: .
abundance: .
j_gene: TRBJ1-6